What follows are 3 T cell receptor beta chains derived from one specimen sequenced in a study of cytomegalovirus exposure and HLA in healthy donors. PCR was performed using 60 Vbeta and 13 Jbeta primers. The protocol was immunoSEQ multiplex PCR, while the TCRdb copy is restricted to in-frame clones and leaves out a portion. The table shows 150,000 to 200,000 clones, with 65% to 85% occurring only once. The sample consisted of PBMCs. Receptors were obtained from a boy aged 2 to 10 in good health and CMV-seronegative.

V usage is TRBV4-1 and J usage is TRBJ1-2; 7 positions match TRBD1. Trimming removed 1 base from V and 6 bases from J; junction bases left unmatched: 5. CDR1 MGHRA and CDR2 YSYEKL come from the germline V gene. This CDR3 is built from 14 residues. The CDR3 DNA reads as TGCGCCAGCAGCCAAGGACAGGGCAGGGATGGCTACACCTTC. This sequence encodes CASSQGQGRDGYTF.

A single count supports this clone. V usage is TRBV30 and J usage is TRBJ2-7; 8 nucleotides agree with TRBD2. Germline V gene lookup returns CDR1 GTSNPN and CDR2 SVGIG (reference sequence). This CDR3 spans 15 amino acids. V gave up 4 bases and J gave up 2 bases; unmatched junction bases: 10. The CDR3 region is CAWTEAGESPYEQYF. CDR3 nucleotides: TGTGCCTGGACGGAAGCGGGAGAGTCCCCCTACGAGCAGTACTTC.

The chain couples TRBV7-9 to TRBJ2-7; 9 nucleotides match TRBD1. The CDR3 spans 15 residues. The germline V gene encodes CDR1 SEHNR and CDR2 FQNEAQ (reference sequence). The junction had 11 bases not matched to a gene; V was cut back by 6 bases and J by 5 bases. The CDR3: CASRRGTGSRDEQYF. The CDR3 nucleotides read TGTGCCAGCAGGCGAGGGACAGGGTCGCGGGACGAGCAGTACTTC.